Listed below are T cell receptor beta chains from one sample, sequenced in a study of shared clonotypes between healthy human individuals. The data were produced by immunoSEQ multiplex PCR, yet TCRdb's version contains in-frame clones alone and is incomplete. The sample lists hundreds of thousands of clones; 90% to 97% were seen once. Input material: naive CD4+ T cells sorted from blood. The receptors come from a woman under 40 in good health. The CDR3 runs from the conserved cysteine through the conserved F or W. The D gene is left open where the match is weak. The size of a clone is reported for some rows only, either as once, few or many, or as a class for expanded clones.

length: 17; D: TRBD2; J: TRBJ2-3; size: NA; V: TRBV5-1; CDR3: CASSSGVLAGGTDTQYF; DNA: TGCGCCAGCAGCTCCGGAGTACTAGCGGGAGGAACAGATACGCAGTATTTT
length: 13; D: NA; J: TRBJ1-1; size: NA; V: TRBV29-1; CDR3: CSVVGLWNTEAFF; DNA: TGCAGCGTTGTAGGCCTTTGGAACACTGAAGCTTTCTTT
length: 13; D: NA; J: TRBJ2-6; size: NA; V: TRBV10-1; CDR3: CASSESGANVLTF; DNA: TGCGCCAGCAGTGAATCCGGGGCCAACGTCCTGACTTTC
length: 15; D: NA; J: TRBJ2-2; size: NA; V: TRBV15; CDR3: CATSRDPLYTGELFF; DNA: TGTGCCACCAGCAGAGATCCACTTTACACCGGGGAGCTGTTTTTT
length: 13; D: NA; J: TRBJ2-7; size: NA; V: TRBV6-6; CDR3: CASSSPRAYEQYF; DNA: TGTGCCAGCAGTTCCCCTAGGGCCTACGAGCAGTACTTC
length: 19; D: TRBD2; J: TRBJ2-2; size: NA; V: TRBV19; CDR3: CASTSQPASGRYNTGELFF; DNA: TGTGCCAGTACATCCCAACCGGCTAGCGGGAGGTATAACACCGGGGAGCTGTTTTTT
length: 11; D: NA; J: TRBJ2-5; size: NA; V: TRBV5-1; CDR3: CASSVQETQYF; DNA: TGCGCCAGCAGCGTTCAAGAGACCCAGTACTTC
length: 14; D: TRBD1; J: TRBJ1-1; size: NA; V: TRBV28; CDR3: CASSQGAMNTEAFF; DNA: TGTGCCAGCAGCCAGGGGGCGATGAACACTGAAGCTTTCTTT
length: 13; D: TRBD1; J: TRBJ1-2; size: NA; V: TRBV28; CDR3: CASRVGQHYGYTF; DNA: TGTGCCAGCAGGGTGGGACAGCACTATGGCTACACCTTC
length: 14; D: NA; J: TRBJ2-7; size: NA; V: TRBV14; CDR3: CASSQWTGSYEQYF; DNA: TGTGCCAGCAGCCAGTGGACCGGGTCCTACGAGCAGTACTTC
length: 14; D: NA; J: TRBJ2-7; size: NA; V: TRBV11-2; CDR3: CASSLATHRYEQYF; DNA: TGTGCCAGCAGCTTAGCGACACACCGCTACGAGCAGTACTTC
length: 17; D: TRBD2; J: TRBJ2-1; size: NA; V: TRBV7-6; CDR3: CASSLGWRGRTHNEQFF; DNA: TGTGCCAGCAGCTTAGGGTGGCGCGGGAGGACGCACAATGAGCAGTTCTTC
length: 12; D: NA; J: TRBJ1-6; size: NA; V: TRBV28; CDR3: CASRSGYSPLHF; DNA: TGTGCCAGCAGATCGGGATATTCACCCCTCCACTTT
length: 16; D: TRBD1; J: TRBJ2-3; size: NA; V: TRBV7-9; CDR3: CASSLGMTGGTDTQYF; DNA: TGTGCCAGCAGCTTAGGGATGACAGGGGGCACAGATACGCAGTATTTT
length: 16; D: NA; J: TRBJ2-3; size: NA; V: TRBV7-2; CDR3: CASSHTVRGEWDTQYF; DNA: TGTGCCAGCAGCCACACCGTCAGGGGGGAGTGGGATACGCAGTATTTT
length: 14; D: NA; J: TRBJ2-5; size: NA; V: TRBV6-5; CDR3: CASSYSHGGETQYF; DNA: TGTGCCAGCAGTTACTCCCACGGGGGAGAGACCCAGTACTTC
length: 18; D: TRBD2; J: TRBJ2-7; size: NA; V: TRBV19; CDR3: CASSPGGWGLAGEDEQYF; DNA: TGTGCCAGTAGTCCCGGAGGATGGGGGCTAGCGGGAGAGGACGAGCAGTACTTC
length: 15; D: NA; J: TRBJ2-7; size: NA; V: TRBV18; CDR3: CASSPRTDIAYEQYF; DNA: TGTGCCAGCTCACCACGGACAGACATTGCCTACGAGCAGTACTTC
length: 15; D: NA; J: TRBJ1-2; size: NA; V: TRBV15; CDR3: CATSRDFTRGYGYTF; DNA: TGTGCCACCAGCAGAGATTTCACCCGGGGGTATGGCTACACCTTC
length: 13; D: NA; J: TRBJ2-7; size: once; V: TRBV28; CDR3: CASSPQGSYEQYF; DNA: TGTGCCAGCAGTCCCCAGGGCTCCTACGAGCAGTACTTC
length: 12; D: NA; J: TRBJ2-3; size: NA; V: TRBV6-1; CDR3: CASRTDLRTQYF; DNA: TGTGCCAGCAGGACAGATCTGCGTACGCAGTATTTT
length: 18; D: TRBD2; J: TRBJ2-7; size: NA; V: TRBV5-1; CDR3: CASSLGGLAGGTSYEQYF; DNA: TGCGCCAGCAGCTTGGGTGGACTAGCGGGAGGGACCTCCTACGAGCAGTACTTC
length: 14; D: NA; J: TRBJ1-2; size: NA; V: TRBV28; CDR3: CASRDTGGALGYTF; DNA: TGTGCCAGCAGGGACACTGGGGGGGCGCTTGGCTACACCTTC
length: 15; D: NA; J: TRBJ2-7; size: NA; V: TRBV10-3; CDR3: CAISEASTPDYEQYF; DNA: TGTGCCATCAGTGAGGCCAGCACCCCCGACTACGAGCAGTACTTC
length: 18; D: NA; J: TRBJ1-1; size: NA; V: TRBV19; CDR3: CASSDTTWRGGGPTEAFF; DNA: TGTGCCAGTAGTGACACGACCTGGAGGGGTGGGGGACCCACTGAAGCTTTCTTT
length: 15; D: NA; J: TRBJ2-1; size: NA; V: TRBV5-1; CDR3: CASSLNGGGYNEQFF; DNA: TGCGCCAGCAGCTTGAACGGGGGCGGCTACAATGAGCAGTTCTTC
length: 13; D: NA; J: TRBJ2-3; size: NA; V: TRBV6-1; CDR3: CASTSSGTDTQYF; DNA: TGTGCCAGCACTTCGTCGGGCACAGATACGCAGTATTTT
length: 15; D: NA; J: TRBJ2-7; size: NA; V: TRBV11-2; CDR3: CASSPLEGGIHEQYF; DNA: TGTGCCAGCAGCCCTTTGGAGGGGGGAATCCACGAGCAGTACTTC